This T cell receptor (beta chain) emerged from a study of shared clonotypes between healthy human individuals. As for the study in general: Three CD4 naive, three CD4 memory, two CD8 naive and one CD8 memory plate were used per donor.

V lost 2 bases to trimming and J lost 3 bases; unmatched junction nucleotides: 9. Germline CDR1 MGHRA, CDR2 YSYEKL. This CDR3 spans 16 amino acids. This clone was detected only once. Naive-designated CD8 cells lacked CD45RO, were positively enriched for CCR7, and omitted terminally differentiated effector memory CD45RA+ cells. Libraries were prepared by immunoSEQ multiplex PCR; TCRdb keeps only in-frame clonotypes and omits some of them. The data hold about 1,900,000 clones, with roughly 95% observed a single time. This receptor was identified in a man aged 18 to 30 in good health. Sequencing was performed on naive CD8+ T cells sorted from blood. The chain is built from TRBV4-1 and TRBJ2-7, with 8 bases fitting TRBD1. The CDR3 loop is CASSQQLLTGGYEQYF. CDR3 nucleotide sequence: TGCGCCAGCAGCCAACAGTTGTTAACAGGGGGCTACGAGCAGTACTTC.